This T cell receptor beta chain was found in a study of blood T cell repertoires in COVID-19. For the study at large: Material from acute and convalescent COVID-19 was sourced from the United States, Italy and Spain.

Clones were sequenced by immunoSEQ multiplex PCR, and TCRdb holds only the in-frame ones, with some missing. Of roughly 92,000 clones listed, 90% are singletons. The material sequenced was peripheral blood. This TCR was sampled from an elderly woman with active or convalescent COVID-19.

In DNA form, the CDR3 reads TGCGCCAGCAGATTAGCTCTCGACCTGAACACTGAAGCTTTCTTT. This sequence encodes CASRLALDLNTEAFF. The rearrangement uses TRBV5-1 and TRBJ1-1; D unclear. This CDR3 is 15 amino acids long. The germline V and J ends were trimmed by 5 bases and 0 bases, with 14 bases remaining between them. CDR1 is SGHRS, CDR2 YFSETQ, per germline.